A selection of T cell receptor beta chains follows, all from one sample in a study of shared clonotypes between healthy human individuals. Sequenced by immunoSEQ multiplex PCR; TCRdb stores in-frame clones only, minus some. The profile covers millions of clones, with about 95% appearing a single time and 0.9% to 1.4% taken by the ten largest. The sequencing input was naive CD8+ T cells sorted from blood. The receptors were sampled from a man younger than 30 in good health. Both conserved end residues are part of each CDR3. The D gene is left open where the match is weak.

CDR3: CASSLGGGEQYF; DNA: TGTGCCAGCAGCTTAGGAGGGGGCGAGCAGTACTTC; V: TRBV7-2; D: -; length: 12; J: TRBJ2-7
CDR3: CASLPLEETQYF; DNA: TGTGCCAGCTTACCCCTGGAAGAGACCCAGTACTTC; V: TRBV2; D: -; length: 12; J: TRBJ2-5
CDR3: CASSARLPNTGELFF; DNA: TGCGCCAGCAGTGCTCGCCTACCGAACACCGGGGAGCTGTTTTTT; V: TRBV10-1; D: -; length: 15; J: TRBJ2-2
CDR3: CASVLSDPKEETQYF; DNA: TGTGCCAGCGTCCTCTCGGACCCAAAGGAGGAGACCCAGTACTTC; V: TRBV5-6; D: -; length: 15; J: TRBJ2-5
CDR3: CASSRQGRNYEQYF; DNA: TGTGCCAGCAGCAGACAGGGGCGAAACTACGAGCAGTACTTC; V: TRBV28; D: TRBD1; length: 14; J: TRBJ2-7
CDR3: CASSPHGLAGVDTQYF; DNA: TGTGCCAGCAGCCCACATGGACTAGCGGGAGTGGATACGCAGTATTTT; V: TRBV9; D: TRBD2; length: 16; J: TRBJ2-3
CDR3: CASRDGPLSGNTIYF; DNA: TGTGCCAGCAGGGACGGTCCGCTCTCTGGAAACACCATATATTTT; V: TRBV4-2; D: -; length: 15; J: TRBJ1-3
CDR3: CASSLDGRMSSGANVLTF; DNA: TGTGCCAGCAGCTTAGACGGCAGGATGAGCTCTGGGGCCAACGTCCTGACTTTC; V: TRBV7-8; D: -; length: 18; J: TRBJ2-6
CDR3: CASNNRENTGELFF; DNA: TGTGCCAGTAACAATAGGGAGAACACCGGGGAGCTGTTTTTT; V: TRBV19; D: -; length: 14; J: TRBJ2-2
CDR3: CASSLGGGFQETQYF; DNA: TGCGCCAGCAGCTTGGGAGGGGGCTTTCAAGAGACCCAGTACTTC; V: TRBV5-1; D: TRBD1; length: 15; J: TRBJ2-5
CDR3: CASSLVLIRDGDYGYTF; DNA: TGTGCCAGCAGCTTGGTTCTTATACGGGACGGGGACTATGGCTACACCTTC; V: TRBV5-6; D: -; length: 17; J: TRBJ1-2
CDR3: CASSLETETYEQYF; DNA: TGTGCCAGCAGCTTGGAGACCGAGACCTACGAGCAGTACTTC; V: TRBV7-9; D: -; length: 14; J: TRBJ2-7
CDR3: CASRKDGNQETQYF; DNA: TGTGCCAGCAGGAAAGACGGGAATCAAGAGACCCAGTACTTC; V: TRBV6-5; D: -; length: 14; J: TRBJ2-5
CDR3: CASSLVGSGGTDTQYF; DNA: TGTGCCAGCAGCTTAGTCGGTAGCGGGGGCACAGATACGCAGTATTTT; V: TRBV11-2; D: TRBD2; length: 16; J: TRBJ2-3
CDR3: CASSPETTGGGYGYTF; DNA: TGTGCCAGTAGTCCGGAGACTACAGGGGGTGGCTATGGCTACACCTTC; V: TRBV19; D: TRBD1; length: 16; J: TRBJ1-2
CDR3: CASNSGTGGTDTQYF; DNA: TGTGCCAGCAATTCCGGGACAGGGGGGACAGATACGCAGTATTTT; V: TRBV28; D: TRBD1; length: 15; J: TRBJ2-3
CDR3: CASSPGPAGYEQYF; DNA: TGTGCCAGCAGCCCCGGGCCAGCTGGATACGAGCAGTACTTC; V: TRBV7-3; D: -; length: 14; J: TRBJ2-7
CDR3: CSALLLAGETDTQYF; DNA: TGCAGCGCCCTCCTACTAGCGGGGGAGACAGATACGCAGTATTTT; V: TRBV29-1; D: TRBD2; length: 15; J: TRBJ2-3
CDR3: CASSLDGHGLTYEQYF; DNA: TGTGCCAGCAGCTTGGACGGACATGGCCTAACCTACGAGCAGTACTTC; V: TRBV5-6; D: -; length: 16; J: TRBJ2-7